This T cell receptor (beta chain) was found in a study of blood T cell repertoires in COVID-19. Measured with immunoSEQ multiplex PCR; TCRdb has only the in-frame clones, and not every one. Of roughly 200,000 clones listed, roughly 80% were seen once; the top ten hold around 10%. Seattle enrolled patients during active infection and tracked them longitudinally. This clonotype was sampled from a woman aged 40 to 49 with COVID-19, enrolled during active disease. Sequencing used peripheral blood.

The CDR3 reads CASSLGGVEPLNTEAFF. In nucleotides, the CDR3 is TGTGCCAGCAGCTTGGGGGGCGTGGAACCCCTGAACACTGAAGCTTTCTTT. The chain uses TRBV5-5 and TRBJ1-1; possibly TRBD1 for D (5 bases). The germline V gene has CDR1 SGHKS and CDR2 YYEKEE (reference sequence). Trimming pared 0 bases from V and 0 bases from J, leaving 15 bases between. The length of the CDR3 is 17 residues.